A selection of T cell receptor beta chains follows, all from one sample in a study of identical twins. In TCRdb, the 5' RACE reads were re-called with MiXCR into one record per CDR3 protein. The table includes 250,000 to 350,000 distinct CDR3 sequences, roughly 8.6% detected once. These sequences were also reported in another study, on yellow fever vaccine responses in identical twins.

The sequenced sample was memory (CD45RO+) T cells sorted from blood. These receptors all stem from a woman between 18 and 29 years old in good health. Each CDR3 is given with its conserved first and last residue. Each record gives: V gene, D gene, clone size, J gene, CDR3 protein, CDR3 DNA. A D gene is named only where the DNA matches it firmly. The listing skips clone size in some rows; elsewhere it reads once, few, many or a size class.

V gene: TRBV27
D gene: NA
clone size: NA
J gene: TRBJ2-3
CDR3 protein: CASSGAGHVGDTQYF
CDR3 DNA: TGTGCCAGCAGTGGCGCCGGACACGTCGGGGATACGCAGTATTTT

V gene: TRBV6-1
D gene: TRBD1
clone size: few
J gene: TRBJ1-1
CDR3 protein: CASSENFGRGGQVNTEAFF
CDR3 DNA: TGTGCCAGCAGTGAAAATTTCGGTAGGGGAGGACAGGTGAACACTGAAGCTTTCTTT

V gene: TRBV18
D gene: NA
clone size: many
J gene: TRBJ2-5
CDR3 protein: CASTGTGETQYF
CDR3 DNA: TGTGCCAGCACGGGAACCGGAGAGACCCAGTACTTC

V gene: TRBV6-1
D gene: NA
clone size: many
J gene: TRBJ1-1
CDR3 protein: CASSEKDPLNTEAFF
CDR3 DNA: TGTGCCAGCAGTGAGAAAGATCCACTGAACACTGAAGCTTTCTTT

V gene: TRBV20-1
D gene: TRBD2
clone size: NA
J gene: TRBJ2-7
CDR3 protein: CSATQLAGKSYEQYF
CDR3 DNA: TGCAGTGCAACCCAACTAGCGGGAAAATCCTACGAGCAGTACTTC

V gene: TRBV4-2
D gene: NA
clone size: NA
J gene: TRBJ1-1
CDR3 protein: CAISPGLLRWALFF
CDR3 DNA: TGTGCCATCAGCCCCGGGCTCCTCCGCTGGGCACTTTTTTTT

V gene: TRBV12-3/TRBV12-4
D gene: TRBD1
clone size: many
J gene: TRBJ1-2
CDR3 protein: CASSLTGTGFNYGYTF
CDR3 DNA: TGTGCCAGCAGTCTAACCGGGACAGGGTTTAACTATGGCTACACCTTC

V gene: TRBV6-5
D gene: TRBD1
clone size: NA
J gene: TRBJ2-3
CDR3 protein: CASSYEGAISTDTQYF
CDR3 DNA: TGTGCCAGCAGTTACGAGGGGGCCATATCCACAGATACGCAGTATTTT

V gene: TRBV11-3
D gene: NA
clone size: NA
J gene: TRBJ2-1
CDR3 protein: CASRGDWNIDEQFF
CDR3 DNA: TGTGCCAGCAGGGGGGACTGGAATATCGATGAGCAGTTCTTC

V gene: TRBV7-2
D gene: NA
clone size: many
J gene: TRBJ2-2
CDR3 protein: CASSLVAGADTGELFF
CDR3 DNA: TGTGCCAGCAGCTTAGTGGCGGGGGCCGACACCGGGGAGCTGTTTTTT

V gene: TRBV7-2
D gene: NA
clone size: many
J gene: TRBJ2-4
CDR3 protein: CASSPSVAKNIQYF
CDR3 DNA: TGTGCCAGCAGCCCCTCGGTAGCCAAAAACATTCAGTACTTC

V gene: TRBV29-1
D gene: NA
clone size: NA
J gene: TRBJ2-1
CDR3 protein: CSGKPGQTYNEQFF
CDR3 DNA: TGCAGCGGCAAGCCGGGACAAACTTACAATGAGCAGTTCTTC

V gene: TRBV20-1
D gene: NA
clone size: few
J gene: TRBJ2-1
CDR3 protein: CSARLGLNEQFF
CDR3 DNA: TGCAGTGCTAGGCTGGGGTTGAATGAGCAGTTCTTC

V gene: TRBV21-1
D gene: NA
clone size: many
J gene: TRBJ2-1
CDR3 protein: CASSKGTSNEQFF
CDR3 DNA: TGTGCCAGCAGCAAAGGGACTAGCAATGAGCAGTTCTTC

V gene: TRBV6-1
D gene: NA
clone size: many
J gene: TRBJ1-2
CDR3 protein: CASIGVQGIGYGYTF
CDR3 DNA: TGTGCCAGCATAGGGGTCCAGGGGATAGGGTATGGCTACACCTTC

V gene: TRBV12-3/TRBV12-4
D gene: TRBD1
clone size: few
J gene: TRBJ1-2
CDR3 protein: CASSLGVQGGDGYTF
CDR3 DNA: TGTGCCAGCAGTTTAGGGGTGCAGGGGGGGGATGGCTACACCTTC

V gene: TRBV11-1
D gene: NA
clone size: NA
J gene: TRBJ2-7
CDR3 protein: CASSLLPYEQYF
CDR3 DNA: TGTGCCAGCAGCTTGTTACCCTACGAGCAGTACTTC

V gene: TRBV7-2
D gene: TRBD2
clone size: NA
J gene: TRBJ2-3
CDR3 protein: CASSRRTSGSSDTQYF
CDR3 DNA: TGTGCCAGCAGCCGTAGGACTAGCGGGAGTTCAGATACGCAGTATTTT

V gene: TRBV20-1
D gene: TRBD2
clone size: few
J gene: TRBJ2-1
CDR3 protein: CSARGTSGSYNEQFF
CDR3 DNA: TGCAGTGCTAGAGGAACTAGCGGGAGCTACAATGAGCAGTTCTTC

V gene: TRBV6-1
D gene: TRBD1
clone size: NA
J gene: TRBJ1-3
CDR3 protein: CASRAPDRGGNTIYF
CDR3 DNA: TGTGCCAGCAGGGCTCCTGACAGGGGAGGAAACACCATATATTTT

V gene: TRBV4-2
D gene: TRBD2
clone size: many
J gene: TRBJ2-5
CDR3 protein: CASSQAPGLAFQETQYF
CDR3 DNA: TGTGCCAGCAGCCAAGCCCCGGGACTAGCGTTCCAAGAGACCCAGTACTTC

V gene: TRBV10-2
D gene: TRBD2
clone size: few
J gene: TRBJ2-3
CDR3 protein: CASRGLALDTQYF
CDR3 DNA: TGCGCCAGCAGGGGACTAGCTCTAGATACGCAGTATTTT

V gene: TRBV20-1
D gene: NA
clone size: few
J gene: TRBJ1-2
CDR3 protein: CSARFGLNYGYTF
CDR3 DNA: TGCAGTGCTAGATTCGGCCTGAACTATGGCTACACCTTC

V gene: TRBV28
D gene: NA
clone size: few
J gene: TRBJ2-7
CDR3 protein: CASRSGLRGNEQYF
CDR3 DNA: TGTGCCAGCCGCTCGGGACTGCGAGGGAACGAGCAGTACTTC

V gene: TRBV4-1
D gene: NA
clone size: many
J gene: TRBJ2-2
CDR3 protein: CASSQAAGKAGELFF
CDR3 DNA: TGCGCCAGCAGCCAAGCCGCAGGGAAAGCCGGGGAGCTGTTTTTT

V gene: TRBV25-1
D gene: NA
clone size: NA
J gene: TRBJ1-1
CDR3 protein: CASSLGQVRKAFF
CDR3 DNA: TGTGCCAGCAGCTTGGGGCAGGTCAGGAAAGCTTTCTTT

V gene: TRBV11-2
D gene: NA
clone size: few
J gene: TRBJ1-1
CDR3 protein: CASSSLTEKREAFF
CDR3 DNA: TGTGCCAGCAGCTCGTTGACAGAGAAGAGGGAAGCTTTCTTT

V gene: TRBV6-1
D gene: TRBD1
clone size: few
J gene: TRBJ2-7
CDR3 protein: CASSQPGQSSYEQYF
CDR3 DNA: TGTGCCAGCAGTCAGCCGGGACAGTCATCCTACGAGCAGTACTTC

V gene: TRBV6-1
D gene: NA
clone size: few
J gene: TRBJ2-1
CDR3 protein: CASSEVRGQMNEQFF
CDR3 DNA: TGTGCCAGCAGTGAAGTTCGTGGGCAGATGAATGAGCAGTTCTTC

V gene: TRBV20-1
D gene: TRBD2
clone size: many
J gene: TRBJ2-5
CDR3 protein: CSASVSGTGETQYF
CDR3 DNA: TGCAGTGCTAGTGTTAGCGGGACCGGAGAGACCCAGTACTTC

V gene: TRBV27
D gene: TRBD2
clone size: few
J gene: TRBJ2-1
CDR3 protein: CASSPYLAGGPGNEQFF
CDR3 DNA: TGTGCCAGCAGTCCCTATCTAGCGGGAGGGCCGGGCAATGAGCAGTTCTTC

V gene: TRBV18
D gene: NA
clone size: NA
J gene: TRBJ2-4
CDR3 protein: CASSPQRSVDKNIQYF
CDR3 DNA: TGTGCCAGCTCACCACAGAGAAGCGTGGACAAAAACATTCAGTACTTC

V gene: TRBV2
D gene: NA
clone size: NA
J gene: TRBJ2-7
CDR3 protein: CASMAAVSSYEQYF
CDR3 DNA: TGTGCCAGCATGGCAGCGGTCAGCTCCTACGAGCAGTACTTC

V gene: TRBV12-3/TRBV12-4
D gene: NA
clone size: many
J gene: TRBJ1-5
CDR3 protein: CASSPGWNQPQHF
CDR3 DNA: TGTGCCAGCAGTCCAGGGTGGAATCAGCCCCAGCATTTT

V gene: TRBV7-8
D gene: NA
clone size: many
J gene: TRBJ2-1
CDR3 protein: CASSLGVERRNEQFF
CDR3 DNA: TGTGCCAGCAGCTTAGGGGTTGAGCGGCGCAATGAGCAGTTCTTC

V gene: TRBV24-1
D gene: TRBD2
clone size: many
J gene: TRBJ2-1
CDR3 protein: CATSEGGGLYNEQFF
CDR3 DNA: TGTGCCACCAGTGAGGGCGGGGGTCTGTACAATGAGCAGTTCTTC

V gene: TRBV5-1
D gene: NA
clone size: many
J gene: TRBJ2-3
CDR3 protein: CASSRGNTDTQYF
CDR3 DNA: TGCGCCAGCAGCCGGGGGAACACAGATACGCAGTATTTT

V gene: TRBV6-5
D gene: NA
clone size: NA
J gene: TRBJ2-5
CDR3 protein: CASSRGAETQYF
CDR3 DNA: TGTGCCAGCAGTCGGGGGGCCGAGACCCAGTACTTC

V gene: TRBV12-3/TRBV12-4
D gene: NA
clone size: many
J gene: TRBJ1-1
CDR3 protein: CASRAGWQAEAFF
CDR3 DNA: TGTGCCAGCAGGGCCGGGTGGCAAGCTGAAGCTTTCTTT

V gene: TRBV4-1
D gene: TRBD2
clone size: few
J gene: TRBJ2-3
CDR3 protein: CASSQGGRGTDTQYF
CDR3 DNA: TGCGCCAGCAGCCAAGGAGGGAGGGGCACAGATACGCAGTATTTT

V gene: TRBV10-2
D gene: TRBD2
clone size: NA
J gene: TRBJ2-2
CDR3 protein: CASSRVAGGSGELFF
CDR3 DNA: TGCGCCAGCAGTCGGGTAGCGGGAGGTTCCGGGGAGCTGTTTTTT

V gene: TRBV20-1
D gene: NA
clone size: few
J gene: TRBJ2-7
CDR3 protein: CSAIGPGVSSYEQYF
CDR3 DNA: TGCAGTGCCATCGGACCCGGGGTTAGCTCCTACGAGCAGTACTTC

V gene: TRBV20-1
D gene: TRBD2
clone size: few
J gene: TRBJ2-3
CDR3 protein: CSAPGGGLGDTQYF
CDR3 DNA: TGCAGTGCCCCCGGCGGGGGATTGGGAGATACGCAGTATTTT

V gene: TRBV6-1
D gene: NA
clone size: NA
J gene: TRBJ1-5
CDR3 protein: CASSKDPNQPQHF
CDR3 DNA: TGTGCCAGCAGTAAGGACCCTAATCAGCCCCAGCATTTT

V gene: TRBV10-3
D gene: TRBD2
clone size: few
J gene: TRBJ2-2
CDR3 protein: CAISEQVAGTGELFF
CDR3 DNA: TGTGCCATCAGTGAGCAGGTAGCGGGGACCGGGGAGCTGTTTTTT

V gene: TRBV12-3/TRBV12-4
D gene: NA
clone size: few
J gene: TRBJ2-2
CDR3 protein: CASSTDLSGGELFF
CDR3 DNA: TGTGCCAGCAGTACGGACTTGTCGGGCGGGGAGCTGTTTTTT

V gene: TRBV29-1
D gene: TRBD2
clone size: NA
J gene: TRBJ2-1
CDR3 protein: CSVGATSGRAFEQFF
CDR3 DNA: TGCAGCGTTGGGGCTACCAGCGGGAGGGCCTTTGAGCAGTTCTTC

V gene: TRBV6-1
D gene: TRBD2
clone size: many
J gene: TRBJ2-1
CDR3 protein: CAITGTRNEQFF
CDR3 DNA: TGTGCCATAACCGGGACTAGGAATGAGCAGTTCTTC

V gene: TRBV6-1
D gene: TRBD2
clone size: few
J gene: TRBJ2-1
CDR3 protein: CASSERLAGDWYNEQFF
CDR3 DNA: TGTGCCAGCAGTGAACGACTAGCGGGGGACTGGTACAATGAGCAGTTCTTC

V gene: TRBV4-1
D gene: NA
clone size: few
J gene: TRBJ1-5
CDR3 protein: CASSHTGGDSAQHF
CDR3 DNA: TGCGCCAGCAGCCATACCGGGGGGGATTCAGCCCAGCATTTT

V gene: TRBV29-1
D gene: TRBD1
clone size: once
J gene: TRBJ1-1
CDR3 protein: CSVEVQGARLSAFF
CDR3 DNA: TGCAGCGTTGAAGTCCAGGGGGCACGTCTTAGCGCTTTCTTT

V gene: TRBV10-3
D gene: NA
clone size: many
J gene: TRBJ1-5
CDR3 protein: CAISELGENQPQHF
CDR3 DNA: TGTGCCATCAGTGAGTTGGGGGAGAATCAGCCCCAGCATTTT

V gene: TRBV12-3/TRBV12-4
D gene: NA
clone size: NA
J gene: TRBJ2-3
CDR3 protein: CASSPSGDTQYF
CDR3 DNA: TGTGCCAGCAGCCCGTCGGGAGATACGCAGTATTTT

V gene: TRBV2
D gene: NA
clone size: many
J gene: TRBJ2-5
CDR3 protein: CASRMTAQETQYF
CDR3 DNA: TGTGCCAGCAGGATGACAGCCCAAGAGACCCAGTACTTC

V gene: TRBV20-1
D gene: TRBD1
clone size: few
J gene: TRBJ2-5
CDR3 protein: CSAGPQGARGETQYF
CDR3 DNA: TGCAGTGCTGGGCCTCAGGGGGCGAGGGGAGAGACCCAGTACTTC

V gene: TRBV11-2
D gene: NA
clone size: NA
J gene: TRBJ2-7
CDR3 protein: CASSLEEGPSYEQYF
CDR3 DNA: TGTGCCAGCAGCTTAGAGGAGGGTCCCAGCTACGAGCAGTACTTC

V gene: TRBV27
D gene: NA
clone size: few
J gene: TRBJ2-1
CDR3 protein: CASSRVNRDNEQFF
CDR3 DNA: TGTGCCAGCAGTCGGGTAAACCGGGACAATGAGCAGTTCTTC

V gene: TRBV27
D gene: TRBD1
clone size: few
J gene: TRBJ1-1
CDR3 protein: CASSTGQGVGTEAFF
CDR3 DNA: TGTGCCAGCAGTACGGGACAGGGGGTGGGCACTGAAGCTTTCTTT

V gene: TRBV2
D gene: TRBD1
clone size: NA
J gene: TRBJ2-2
CDR3 protein: CASWRTGGTGELFF
CDR3 DNA: TGTGCCAGCTGGCGGACAGGGGGGACCGGGGAGCTGTTTTTT

V gene: TRBV6-1
D gene: TRBD2
clone size: few
J gene: TRBJ2-3
CDR3 protein: CASRGLAGPTDTQYF
CDR3 DNA: TGTGCCAGCAGGGGGCTAGCGGGACCTACAGATACGCAGTATTTT